The clone carrying this T cell receptor (beta chain) was seen a handful of times. Its antigen remains unidentified. Sequencing of TCR beta was performed on blood CD8+ and CD4+ T cells. While CD8+ and CD4+ T cells were isolated negatively, TEMRA cells were enriched by FACS. An input of roughly 0.5 to 1 ug of RNA was subjected to reverse transcription using random hexamers. An immunoSEQ multiplex PCR generated amplified TCR beta CDR3 products spanning 54 Vbeta and 13 Jbeta. A single record per CDR3 protein comes from TCRdb applying MiXCR to the immunoSEQ multiplex PCR reads. This sample has about 400,000 distinct CDR3 sequences, with more than 80% found just once. This sample is part of a study of CD8 T cells in Susac syndrome. Overall study results and limits: Regarding the TCR sequencing and HLA analysis, the study admitted that a relatively small number of individuals were involved.

The germline V gene encodes CDR1 MNHEY and CDR2 SVGAGI. The germline V and J ends were trimmed by 5 bases and 8 bases, with 16 bases remaining between them. The CDR3 totals 14 residues. What was sequenced was CD8+ T cells from PBMCs. The rearrangement uses TRBV6-5 and TRBJ2-4; a weak D match, TRBD1 (5 bases). The TCR was taken from a human donor with multiple sclerosis. As DNA, the CDR3 is TGTGCCAGCAGTCAGTCCCCAGGGTTCGACATTCAGTACTTC. As protein: CASSQSPGFDIQYF.